Described below is a single T cell receptor beta chain sequence and its context. The CDR3 extends over 17 amino acids. The junction had 7 bases not matched to a gene; V was cut back by 3 bases and J by 0 bases. The germline V gene encodes CDR1 SGHTA and CDR2 FQGNSA. This record comes from a study of control samples from healthy donors and cancer patients. TCRdb keeps only in-frame clones here, not all; method: immunoSEQ multiplex PCR. The data hold 90,000 or so clones, with approximately 84% observed a single time. This chain uses TRBV7-2 with TRBJ1-3; 8 nucleotides align to TRBD1. Sequencing was carried out using PBMCs. The sequence was collected from a man in his sixties or seventies with lung cancer. DNA of the CDR3: TGTGCCAGCAGCTTGGCTGCTACAGGGGGCTCTGGAAACACCATATATTTT. Its protein is CASSLAATGGSGNTIYF.